The sample holds one count of the clone carrying this T cell receptor (beta chain). As processed by the authors: Quantification of nucleated cells was approximated via reference gene primer amplification. Sequencing was performed with immunoSEQ multiplex PCR; in TCRdb, only in-frame clones are kept and a portion is missing. D and trimming come from the DNA, and the V and J calls and clone size come from that table. The data contain 140,000 or so clones, approximately 90% of them singletons. The CDR3 consists of 13 residues. V dropped 4 bases and J dropped 13 bases, with 19 bases sitting between them. These data originate in a study of blood T cell repertoires in COVID-19. Looking at the study overall: Sites across the United States, Italy and Spain contributed samples from acute and convalescent COVID-19. PBMCs, B-cell-depleted T cells, or T cells were the source of the cDNA or gDNA that made up the material.

The sequence derives from a woman of 80 years or more with acute or convalescent COVID-19. Sequenced input: peripheral blood. V gene TRBV12-3 or TRBV12-4 combines with J gene TRBJ1-2; possible D gene TRBD1, 6 bases. CDR3 coding DNA: TGTGCCAGCAGTTCAGGGGTTACTTGGGTTGGCACCTTC. This translates into CASSSGVTWVGTF.